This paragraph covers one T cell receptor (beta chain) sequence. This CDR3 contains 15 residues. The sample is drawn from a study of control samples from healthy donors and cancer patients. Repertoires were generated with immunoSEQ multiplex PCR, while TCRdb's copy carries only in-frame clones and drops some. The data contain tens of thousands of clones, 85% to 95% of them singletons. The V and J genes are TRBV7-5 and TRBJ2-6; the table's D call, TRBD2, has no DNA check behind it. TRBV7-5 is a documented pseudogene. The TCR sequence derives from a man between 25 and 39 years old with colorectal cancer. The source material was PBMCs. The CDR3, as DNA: TGTGTCAGAAGCCGTAAGAGCTCTGGGGCCAACGTCCTGACTTTC. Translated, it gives CVRSRKSSGANVLTF.